A selection of T cell receptor beta chains follows, all from one sample in a study of CD8+CD57+ T cells in acquired aplastic anemia. MiXCR, run by TCRdb on the reads, gives a single entry per CDR3 protein. Of under 200,000 distinct CDR3 sequences listed, around 48% were seen once; the top ten hold approximately 3%. Sequencing input: sorted CD4+, CD8+, or CD8+CD57+ T cells (not recorded which) from PBMCs. The receptor source for this set is a human donor with aplastic anemia. Each CDR3 is given with its conserved first and last residue. The order of the fields is CDR3 protein, V gene, J gene.

CASSYAGTSGRGSAGELFF	TRBV6-2/TRBV6-3	TRBJ2-2
CASSSTPQEAQYF	TRBV7-3	TRBJ2-5
CASSQEQGRGNTIYF	TRBV7-3	TRBJ1-3
CASSEGDRRAYEQYF	TRBV2	TRBJ2-7
CASQGTSYTGELFF	TRBV2	TRBJ2-2
CSARRRDVTIEQYF	TRBV20-1	TRBJ2-7
CAIKGQGRAEAFF	TRBV10-3	TRBJ1-1
CASSYVGTDSYEQYF	TRBV27	TRBJ2-7
CASSIKEGNRQNQPQHF	TRBV19	TRBJ1-5
CASSLQLAGGPGTQYF	TRBV7-2	TRBJ2-5
CASSWTGRNTEAFF	TRBV7-6	TRBJ1-1
CASSPGLAGGKETQYF	TRBV12-3/TRBV12-4	TRBJ2-5
CASSPLTDPYNEQFF	TRBV18	TRBJ2-1
CASAGGGTGSRQETQYF	TRBV25-1	TRBJ2-5
CASRPRVTGELFF	TRBV7-8	TRBJ2-2
CASSRGLLAREQYF	TRBV27	TRBJ2-7
CASSSFAGTGEWDGYTF	TRBV5-4	TRBJ1-2
CSARGRDSLYEQYF	TRBV20-1	TRBJ2-7
CASSIGTGTNEKLFF	TRBV19	TRBJ1-4
CASRLSTGETQYF	TRBV7-9	NA
CASSIALAGDTDTQYF	TRBV19	TRBJ2-3
CAISEAGGRRDIQYF	TRBV2	TRBJ2-4
CASTGQQNTGELFF	TRBV2	TRBJ2-2
CAISDGVHQETQYF	TRBV10-3	TRBJ2-5
CATSDTPGLAGNEQFF	TRBV24-1	TRBJ2-1
CSAPDRNYGYTF	TRBV20-1	TRBJ1-2
CASSRQGLGYGYTF	TRBV12-3/TRBV12-4	TRBJ1-2
CASEGGVYGYTF	TRBV2	TRBJ1-2
CASSPSPEEYEQYF	TRBV27	TRBJ2-7
CASSLTKETQYF	TRBV5-4	TRBJ2-5
CSASPGQAMEETQYF	TRBV20-1	TRBJ2-5
CAISENPGASSPLHF	TRBV10-3	TRBJ1-6
CASSYDADTQYF	TRBV5-1	TRBJ2-3
CASSYSTANEQFF	TRBV6-5	TRBJ2-1
CATSDSWTGNGYTF	TRBV24-1	TRBJ1-2
CATTEVLSGNTIYF	TRBV24-1	TRBJ1-3
CSAFLSPEQFF	TRBV20-1	TRBJ2-1
CSVIQGAYYEQYF	TRBV20-1	TRBJ2-7
CASSLVLREEADTQYF	TRBV7-2	TRBJ2-3
CSASGKTYNEQFF	TRBV20-1	TRBJ2-1
CASSEDSSYEQYF	TRBV25-1	TRBJ2-7
CASSFAGSNEKLFF	TRBV5-8	TRBJ1-4
CAISTNSGNTIYF	TRBV7-9	TRBJ1-3
CASSVDSSVEQYF	TRBV9	TRBJ2-7
CATKGQGLDGYTF	TRBV24-1	TRBJ1-2
CASSVDNTGELFF	TRBV9	TRBJ2-2
CASSESGVGPQREGINEQFF	TRBV25-1	NA
CASNEGRLNEQFF	TRBV2	TRBJ2-1
CASSNSRGRNYGYTF	TRBV7-2	TRBJ1-2